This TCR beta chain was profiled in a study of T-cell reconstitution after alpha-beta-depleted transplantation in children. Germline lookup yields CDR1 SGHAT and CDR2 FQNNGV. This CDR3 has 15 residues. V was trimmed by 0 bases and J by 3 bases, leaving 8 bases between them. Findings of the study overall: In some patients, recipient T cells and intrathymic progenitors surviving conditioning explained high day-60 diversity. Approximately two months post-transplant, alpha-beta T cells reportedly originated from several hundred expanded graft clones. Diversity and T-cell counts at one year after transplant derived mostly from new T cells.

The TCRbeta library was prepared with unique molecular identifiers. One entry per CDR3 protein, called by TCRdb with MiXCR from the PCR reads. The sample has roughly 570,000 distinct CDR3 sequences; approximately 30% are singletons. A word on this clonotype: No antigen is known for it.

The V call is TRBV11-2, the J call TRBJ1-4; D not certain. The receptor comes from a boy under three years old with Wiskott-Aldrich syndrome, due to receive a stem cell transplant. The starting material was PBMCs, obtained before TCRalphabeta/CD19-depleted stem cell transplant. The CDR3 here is CASSLDSNPNEKLFF. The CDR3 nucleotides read TGTGCCAGCAGCTTAGATAGCAACCCTAATGAAAAACTGTTTTTT.